The rows below give T cell receptor beta chains drawn from one sample of a study of Graves' ophthalmopathy and Graves' hyperthyroidism. MiXCR was run by TCRdb on the multiplex PCR reads, yielding one entry per CDR3 protein. The sample yields 400,000 to 500,000 distinct CDR3 sequences, around a fifth seen once. What was sequenced was peripheral blood. The receptors here all came from a woman aged 18-29 years with stable Graves' hyperthyroidism. The CDR3 runs from the conserved cysteine through the conserved F or W. Each record gives: D gene, V gene, J gene, CDR3 protein. The D gene is left open where the match is weak.

.	TRBV12-3/TRBV12-4	TRBJ1-1	CASSGGMGNTEAFF
TRBD1	TRBV7-8	TRBJ2-5	CASSQTRTGWGQETQYF
TRBD1	TRBV6-5	TRBJ1-5	CASSYSQGGNQPQHF
TRBD1	TRBV6-5	TRBJ1-6	CASNRRQGAFYNSPLHF
.	TRBV6-5	TRBJ1-1	CASITRWGLNTEAFF
TRBD1	TRBV5-6	TRBJ2-7	CASSQPGGGYEQYF
.	TRBV7-8	TRBJ2-7	CASSSNRARSGEQYF
TRBD1	TRBV7-9	TRBJ1-5	CASSLRAGGKPQHF
TRBD1	TRBV24-1	TRBJ1-2	CATSDSRGLGYTF
TRBD2	TRBV6-4	TRBJ2-2	CASSLNPGLAANTGELFF
.	TRBV12-3/TRBV12-4	TRBJ2-7	CASSLQGLEPFNEQYF
.	TRBV15	TRBJ2-4	CATSRDVGGSLAKNIQYF
.	TRBV18	TRBJ1-1	CASSSGRTTEAFF
.	TRBV7-9	TRBJ2-5	CASSLDIRKETQYF
.	TRBV6-2/TRBV6-3	TRBJ2-2	CASSNQQSAGELFF
TRBD1	TRBV19	TRBJ1-5	CASSAGQPYSNQPQHF